This TCR beta chain was captured by sequencing in a study of tumor-infiltrating lymphocytes in glioblastoma multiforme. This CDR3 has 17 amino acids. CDR1 and CDR2 from the germline V gene are MRHNA and SNTAGT. After removal of 8 bases from V and 5 bases from J, the junction contained 18 bases not matched to a gene. TCRB libraries came from RNA via three nested multiplex PCR rounds. One entry per CDR3 protein, called by TCRdb with MiXCR from the multiplex PCR reads. The sample consists of 30,000 or so distinct CDR3 sequences, about 58% of them appearing once. The rearrangement joins TRBV6-4 to TRBJ2-5, with TRBD2 matching 9 bases. This clonotype was obtained from a male donor with glioblastoma. Sequences were obtained from brain tumor tissue. This CDR3 is CASFLAGGPESTETQYF. CDR3 coding DNA: TGTGCCAGCTTTCTCGCGGGAGGGCCTGAGAGTACGGAGACCCAGTACTTC.